This T cell receptor (beta chain) was found in a study of cytomegalovirus exposure and HLA in healthy donors. This clone was seen once. CDR3 size: 15 residues. V dropped 6 bases and J dropped 5 bases, with 17 bases sitting between them. The germline V gene has CDR1 WNHNN and CDR2 SYGVQD (reference sequence). Primers for the PCR totalled 60 Vbeta and 13 Jbeta. The method was immunoSEQ multiplex PCR; TCRdb's version includes in-frame clones alone and lacks a portion of them. The table records nearly 110,000 clones, approximately 81% of them present only once. V usage is TRBV10-1 and J usage is TRBJ2-1; tentative D call: TRBD2 (5 bases). The sequence derives from a man aged 25 to 45 in good health and CMV-seronegative. The sequenced sample consisted of PBMCs. The CDR3 nucleotides are TGCGCCAGCAGCACCCGGGATCCGAATAACAATGAGCAGTTCTTC. Its translation: CASSTRDPNNNEQFF.